This TCR beta chain emerged from a study of shared clonotypes between healthy human individuals. Findings and caveats of the study: In contrast to clonotypes shared by all four donors, non-shared clonotypes had lower generation probabilities. Estimated richness was generally greater in naive than memory subsets.

The method was immunoSEQ multiplex PCR; TCRdb's version includes in-frame clones alone and lacks a portion of them. The top ten hold less than 0.3% of the sample, which has about 800,000 clones, about 96% seen once. Germline V gives CDR1 MGHRA, CDR2 YSYEKL. The CDR3 has 12 amino acids. V was shortened by 4 bases and J by 7 bases, with 8 bases between the two germline ends. CD45RO-negative cells were positively selected for CCR7, leaving out terminally differentiated effector memory CD45RA+ cells. A single count supports this clone. Antigen unknown. This TCR derives from a man aged 25 to 40 in good health. V gene TRBV4-1 combines with J gene TRBJ2-1; D might be TRBD1 (6 bases). What was sequenced was naive CD8+ T cells sorted from blood. Here the CDR3 reads CASSLQGNEQFF. The CDR3 DNA is TGCGCCAGCAGCCTGCAGGGGAATGAGCAGTTCTTC.